The sequence of this T cell receptor beta chain was determined in a study of T cells in Graves' hyperthyroidism and ophthalmopathy. Study conclusions and caveats: By a 13 V-J model, ophthalmopathy was set apart from stable hyperthyroidism.

A remark on this clonotype: Its antigen remains unknown.

V was pared by 1 base and J by 10 bases, with 11 bases between. The V gene's germline CDR1 is MGHDK and CDR2 SYGVNS. The CDR3 runs 14 residues. Exclusions: uncontrolled infection, other autoimmune disease, pregnancy, lactation. The CDR3 regions of TCR beta were amplified from RNA transcripts. In the first-round RT-PCR of the TCR CDR3, the HTBI primer set was used. TCRdb reanalysed the multiplex PCR reads using MiXCR and keeps one entry per CDR3 protein. This table has hundreds of thousands of distinct CDR3 sequences, roughly a sixth appearing once. The chain has TRBV25-1 and TRBJ1-6, with D tentatively TRBD1 (5 bases). This sequence was found in a woman between 35 and 50 years old with Graves' ophthalmopathy. The material sequenced was blood. Here the CDR3 reads CASSEWGYRSPLHF. The CDR3 region has the DNA TGTGCCAGCAGTGAATGGGGGTATCGGTCACCCCTCCACTTT.